This entry describes one T cell receptor beta chain. Its antigen is unidentified. CDR3 length: 17 amino acids. J gave up 0 bases and V 6 bases, and 8 bases lay outside the gene matches. Germline CDR1 MNHNS, CDR2 SASEGT. TCRdb redid the calling of the 5' RACE reads with MiXCR, one entry per CDR3 protein. The table includes roughly 250,000 distinct CDR3 sequences, about an eighth detected once. This sample was included in a study of T cells after yellow fever vaccination. General observations from the study: The study found a weaker secondary response that peaked faster, day 5 versus 15.

This chain links TRBV6-1 with TRBJ1-6, with 7 bases fitting TRBD1. The TCR originated in a young man who received the YFV17D yellow fever vaccine. The sequenced sample was CD4+ T cells sorted from PBMCs, obtained 45 days after the yellow fever booster vaccination. The CDR3 reads CASSLTGFNSYNSPLHF. The DNA for the CDR3 is TGTGCCAGCAGCCTGACAGGGTTCAACTCCTATAATTCACCCCTCCACTTT.